This T cell receptor beta chain emerged from a study of metastatic and nonmetastatic thyroid tumors. With MiXCR, TCRdb reprocessed the PCR reads. Of 37,000 or so clones detected, about a sixth appear once; the ten largest clones hold around 4%. Per the germline V gene, CDR1 is SGHDT and CDR2 is YYEEEE. The CDR3 is made up of 14 amino acids. V lost 4 bases and J lost 7; bases outside the gene matches: 10. Patients underwent thyroid surgery, and none had received any treatment before it. In this sample, this clone turned up many times. The specimen was blood. The chain links TRBV5-6 to TRBJ2-7; 8 bases fit TRBD2. This TCR came from a female donor with papillary thyroid cancer or a benign thyroid nodule (not recorded which). Some clones in this sample may be carry-over from other donors' samples. This CDR3 is CASSRGGFLREQYF. The CDR3 DNA reads TGTGCCAGCAGCCGGGGGGGATTCCTACGGGAGCAGTACTTC.